The text below deals with one T cell receptor beta chain. TCRdb's copy holds only in-frame clones and misses some; the assay was immunoSEQ multiplex PCR. The table shows about 2,500 clones, with 86% occurring only once. This sample stems from a study of brain metastases from non-small cell lung cancer. The CDR3 spans 17 residues. Losses at the gene ends were 5 bases for V and 4 bases for J; bases not matched to a gene: 11. Germline loops: CDR1 SEHNR, CDR2 FQNEAQ (reference sequence). The sample taken for sequencing was tumor-adjacent normal tissue. The sequence was obtained from a donor at least 40 years old with non-small cell lung cancer. The rearrangement links TRBV7-9 to TRBJ2-5; 12 nucleotides line up with TRBD2. The CDR3 protein is CASSLKGLAGNRETQYF. Here the CDR3 DNA reads TGTGCCAGCAGCCTAAAAGGACTAGCGGGGAATCGAGAGACCCAGTACTTC.